These 15 T cell receptor beta chains share one sample of origin, sequenced in a study of shared clonotypes between healthy human individuals. Here immunoSEQ multiplex PCR was the method, and the copy in TCRdb shows in-frame clones only, minus some. The profile shows about 990,000 clones, 75% to 85% of them singletons. Input material: memory CD4+ T cells from PBMCs. The subset was: CD45RA-negative fraction. These receptors all stem from a man aged 18 to 29 in good health. Some clones in this sample may be carry-over from other donors' samples.

The V gene is TRBV7-8, the J gene TRBJ2-2; 7 bases align to TRBD1. J gave up 0 bases and V 5 bases, and 9 bases lay outside the gene matches. The CDR3 has 17 residues. Germline V lookup: CDR1 SGHVS, CDR2 FQNEAQ. The CDR3 nucleotides read TGTGCCAGCAGCCCCCCCTTTGGACAGGCGAACACCGGGGAGCTGTTTTTT. The encoded protein is CASSPPFGQANTGELFF.

The V gene is TRBV7-2, the J gene TRBJ2-5, with 7 bases that match TRBD1. This CDR3 has 14 residues. V trimming: 5 bases; J trimming: 1 base; junction bases outside the gene matches: 4. The germline gives CDR1 SGHTA, CDR2 FQGNSA. The CDR3: CASSGGQLQETQYF. Here the CDR3 DNA reads TGTGCCAGCAGCGGGGGACAGCTCCAAGAGACCCAGTACTTC.

The chain joins TRBV6-1 to TRBJ2-7; 8 nucleotides line up with TRBD2. Germline V gene data show CDR1 as MNHNS and CDR2 as SASEGT. The CDR3 runs to 15 residues. V shed 0 bases and J 6 bases; nucleotides not matched to a gene: 7. CDR3 DNA sequence: TGTGCCAGCAGTGAAGCCGGGACTAGAGGTTCCGAGCAGTACTTC. It is translated as CASSEAGTRGSEQYF.

J is TRBJ1-3 and V is TRBV4-1; D gene ambiguous. This CDR3 has 12 amino acids. From germline, CDR1 is MGHRA and CDR2 YSYEKL. The V gene lost 4 bases and the J gene lost 8 bases, with 9 bases spanning the gap. CDR3 loop: CASSLIDDTIYF. CDR3 coding DNA: TGCGCCAGCAGCCTAATTGACGACACCATATATTTT.

Only a few counts were recorded for this clone. The V gene is TRBV10-3, the J gene TRBJ1-2; D possibly corresponds to TRBD1 (5 bases). Germline V lookup: CDR1 ENHRY, CDR2 SYGVKD. With 1 base removed from V and 8 bases from J, the gap between germline ends came to 17 bases. The CDR3 runs 15 residues. CDR3 sequence (DNA): TGTGCCATCAGTGAGTGGGGGACGGGGGTTCAAGGCTACACCTTC. This codes for CAISEWGTGVQGYTF.

The chain has TRBV11-2 and TRBJ2-7, with 10 bases lining up with TRBD2. The junction had 9 bases not matched to a gene; V was cut back by 6 bases and J by 7 bases. The CDR3 consists of 14 residues. Germline values: CDR1 SGHAT, CDR2 FQNNGV. The CDR3 sequence is CASRPAGGPLEQYF. CDR3 sequence (DNA): TGTGCCAGCAGGCCAGCGGGAGGGCCTCTGGAGCAGTACTTC.

The rearrangement uses TRBV5-4 and TRBJ2-5; D uncertain. Trimming took off 2 bases at V and 3 bases at J, with 17 bases between the two ends. Germline loops: CDR1 SGHNT, CDR2 YYREEE (reference sequence). The CDR3 length is 16 residues. As DNA, the CDR3 is TGTGCCAGCAGCTTCTGGGGTTCCCCCGCCAAAGAGACCCAGTACTTC. Protein sequence: CASSFWGSPAKETQYF.

V and J are TRBV6-5 and TRBJ2-7, with 10 bases identical to TRBD1. Germline loops: CDR1 MNHEY, CDR2 SVGAGI. Unmatched junction bases numbered 8, after V lost 6 bases and J lost 3 bases. This CDR3 is 15 amino acids long. The chain's CDR3 is CASSARQGALYEQYF. Here the CDR3 DNA reads TGTGCCAGCAGCGCCAGACAGGGGGCGCTCTACGAGCAGTACTTC.

The V gene is TRBV21-1, the J gene TRBJ1-4. TRBV21-1 corresponds to a pseudogene. The CDR3 covers 15 residues. CDR3 sequence reads: CASSKVVPYVEKLFF. CDR3 nucleotides: TGTGCCAGCAGCAAAGTGGTACCTTATGTGGAAAAACTGTTTTTT.

In nucleotides, the CDR3 is TGCAGCGTCAACCTCCCCGGGTATGGCTACACCTTC. As protein: CSVNLPGYGYTF. This chain joins TRBV29-1 and TRBJ1-2; the D is unclear. V was trimmed by 6 bases and J by 5 bases, leaving 13 bases between them. CDR3 size: 12 residues. Germline V lookup: CDR1 SQVTM, CDR2 ANQGSEA.

Remarks on this clone: It may be a read error: a sequence one base away is much more abundant. V gene TRBV28 combines with J gene TRBJ1-2; D call uncertain. CDR1 is MDHEN, CDR2 SYDVKM, per germline. The CDR3 is made up of 11 amino acids. Between the trimmed V and J ends, which lost 6 bases and 7 bases, there was a span of 9 bases. The CDR3 coding sequence is TGTGCCAGCAGGGTTCCTGGTGGCTACACCTTC. This gives the protein CASRVPGGYTF.

The genes are TRBV5-1 and TRBJ2-1; possible D gene TRBD2, 6 bases. Germline V lookup: CDR1 SGHRS, CDR2 YFSETQ. V lost 0 bases to trimming and J lost 0 bases, with 22 bases between them. CDR3 length: 20 residues. CDR3 loop: CASSLEVGIGAGSSYNEQFF. The CDR3 bases are TGCGCCAGCAGCTTGGAAGTTGGTATTGGGGCGGGAAGCTCCTACAATGAGCAGTTCTTC.

J is TRBJ1-1 and V is TRBV5-1; 7 bases are shared with TRBD1. V lost 1 base to trimming and J lost 1 base; unmatched junction nucleotides: 7. There are 16 residues in the CDR3. The germline CDR1 and CDR2 sequences are SGHRS and YFSETQ. The CDR3 bases are TGCGCCAGCAGCTTGACCAGGACAGGACGGAACACTGAAGCTTTCTTT. It codes for CASSLTRTGRNTEAFF.

As concerns this clone: Sequence at one end of the junction differs from germline and may be a read error. The chain employs TRBV5-1 and TRBJ1-2, with TRBD1 as a possible D gene (5 bases). CDR1 and CDR2 (germline): SGHRS, YFSETQ. CDR3 size: 13 residues. In DNA, the CDR3 is TGCGCCAGCAGCCCCGGGGCTGGCTATGGCCACACCTTC. This codes for CASSPGAGYGHTF.

A remark on this clone: A far larger clone is one nucleotide away, so this likely arose from a read error. Distinct nucleotide sequences in the sample also encode this CDR3. The J gene is TRBJ2-7, the V gene TRBV7-9; the D call may be TRBD1 or TRBD2 (5 bases each). This CDR3 comprises 19 residues. The germline V gene has CDR1 SEHNR and CDR2 FQNEAQ (reference sequence). The V end was cut by 0 bases, the J end by 1 base, with 22 bases between. The CDR3 spells CASSLAVRTGGLGSYEQYF. The CDR3 nucleotides read TGTGCCAGCAGCTTAGCGGTGAGAACAGGTGGACTGGGGTCCTACGAGCAGTACTTC.